Below are 30 T cell receptor delta chains sequenced from a single sample in a study of γδ T cells in repeated Plasmodium falciparum infection. Vgamma9/Vdelta2+ and Vdelta2-negative gammadelta T cells were flow-sorted from PBMC for bulk sequencing. TCRdb reanalysed the multiplex PCR reads via CATT. The data contain roughly 93,000 delta-chain clones, roughly 0.9% of them singletons. Sequencing input: gamma-delta T cells from blood. The receptors were sampled from a pool of human donors (malaria-infected and uninfected, not separated).

As for this clone: The protein given by TCRdb reflects a much larger clone and differs at residue 9 from this DNA's translation, likely from a read error; the protein shown is the DNA's translation. The chain recombines TRDV2 with TRDJ1; TRDD3 aligns across 7 bases. In the absence of a J gene in TCRdb, the DNA was matched to germline to assign it here. CDR1 is GEAIGNYY, CDR2 EKD, per germline. The junction had 5 bases not matched to a gene; V was cut back by 1 base and J by 1 base. The CDR3 length is 15 residues. CDR3 DNA: TGTGCCTGTGACACACTGGGGATGAGCACCGATAAACTCATCTTT. It codes for CACDTLGMSTDKLIF.

Notes on this clone: A far larger clone is one base from this, pointing to a likely read error. The sample carries other DNA sequences with the same CDR3. The V and J genes are TRDV2 and TRDJ1, with TRDD3 matching 9 bases. TCRdb does not report a J gene; here it was assigned by matching the DNA to germline references. The CDR3 is 24 amino acids. Looked up from germline, CDR1 is GEAIGNYY and CDR2 is EKD. The J segment lost 6 bases and the V segment lost 0 bases, leaving 34 bases of the junction unmatched. The DNA of the CDR3 is TGTGCCTGTGACACCCTGGCCCCCTCTCCCACGGCTGGGGGATCGTACACCGATGGTCATAAACTCATCTTT. Its protein is CACDTLAPSPTAGGSYTDGHKLIF.

This clone turned up a few times. A far larger clone differs by one base, so this is likely a read error. The sample contains more than one DNA sequence encoding this CDR3. The J gene is TRDJ1, the V gene TRDV1; 12 bases align to TRDD3. The J gene, not given by TCRdb, was assigned here from a germline match of the nucleotide sequence. The J segment lost 3 bases and the V segment lost 7 bases, leaving 42 bases of the junction unmatched. The CDR3 is 27 amino acids. Germline CDR1 TSWWSYY, CDR2 QGS. CDR3 DNA sequence: TGTGCTCTTGCCAATGGTGGATCCCAAAGGGACGAAACTGGGGGATACTCCTGGACGAGAGGGTCCGATAAACTCATCTTT. This gives the protein CALANGGSQRDETGGYSWTRGSDKLIF.

Points on this clone: The mismatch at residue 5 between this DNA's translation and the TCRdb protein of a much larger clone likely reflects a read error; the protein shown is translated from the DNA. This sequence joins TRDV1 and TRDJ1; 12 bases map to TRDD3. The J gene, missing from TCRdb, was assigned here through DNA to germline matching. The CDR3 sequence is 28 residues long. The germline V gene encodes CDR1 TSWWSYY and CDR2 QGS. V dropped 4 bases and J dropped 3; count of bases not matched to a gene: 42. CDR3 protein: CALGGLGPTTYWGIPRNLLNPRADKLIF. DNA for the CDR3: TGTGCTCTTGGGGGACTAGGGCCTACTACCTACTGGGGGATACCCCGTAATCTGCTAAATCCGAGGGCCGATAAACTCATCTTT.

This chain joins TRDV1 and TRDJ1, with 11 bases fitting TRDD3. As TCRdb names no J gene, one was assigned here on the basis of a DNA match to germline. After removal of 0 bases from V and 0 bases from J, the junction contained 18 bases not matched to a gene. CDR1 is TSWWSYY and CDR2 is QGS in the germline V gene. There are 22 residues in the CDR3. The CDR3 sequence: CALGELSSYGHTGGYNTDKLIF. Here the CDR3 DNA reads TGTGCTCTTGGGGAACTCTCGTCCTACGGGCATACTGGGGGATATAACACCGATAAACTCATCTTT.

The sample holds a few counts of this clone. A far larger clone is a single base away, which makes a read error likely. This CDR3 is also generated by other DNA sequences in the sample. The V and J genes are TRDV1 and TRDJ1; 12 bases agree with TRDD3. TCRdb lists no J gene, so it was determined here by aligning the DNA to germline. V trimming: 4 bases; J trimming: 0 bases; junction bases outside the gene matches: 18. CDR3 length equals 21 residues. CDR1 and CDR2 (germline): TSWWSYY, QGS. The CDR3 loop is CALGAGNAGGYVPGNTDKLIF. The CDR3, as DNA: TGTGCTCTTGGGGCCGGTAACGCTGGGGGATACGTCCCTGGGAACACCGATAAACTCATCTTT.

Details on this clone: TCRdb's protein, taken from a much larger clone, differs from this DNA's translation at residue 12, likely owing to a read error; the protein displayed comes from the DNA. V and J are TRDV1 and TRDJ1, with 7 nucleotides matching TRDD3. TCRdb gives no J gene; it was assigned here by matching the DNA to germline. The CDR3 loop spans 20 amino acids. Germline CDR1 is TSWWSYY and CDR2 is QGS. The J segment lost 10 bases and the V segment lost 1 base, leaving 27 bases of the junction unmatched. CDR3: CALGERRTRGGRPFAWGLIF. The DNA of the CDR3 is TGTGCTCTTGGGGAACGCCGCACTCGTGGGGGACGCCCTTTTGCATGGGGACTCATCTTT.

As for this clone: TCRdb assigns this DNA the protein of a much larger clone, which departs from its translation at residue 22; this likely reflects a read error, and the protein shown comes from translating the DNA. The J gene was not called, though the V gene is TRDV1; the table calls TRDD3, which could not be checked here. Germline V lookup: CDR1 TSWWSYY, CDR2 QGS. The CDR3 is made up of 24 amino acids. The CDR3 DNA reads TGTGCTCTTGGGGAAAGAGTATGGCCTACCGGGGGATACGCCAGGGAAGGGAGGACCGATAAACCCATCTTT. Translating gives CALGERVWPTGGYAREGRTDKPIF.

This clone turned up a few times. A far more abundant clone sits one base away, making this likely a read error. The sample carries other DNA sequences with the same CDR3. This chain links TRDV2 with TRDJ1, with TRDD3 identical over 9 bases. The J gene, left out of TCRdb, was set here by checking the DNA against germline. CDR1 and CDR2 (germline): GEAIGNYY, EKD. Trimming cost V 0 bases and J 0 bases; bases outside gene matches: 28. The CDR3 contains 24 residues. The CDR3 bases are TGTGCCTGTGACACCGTGAGAGGGGGGGATACCCACTACAGTACACCGACGTACACCGATAAACTCATCTTT. Translated, it gives CACDTVRGGDTHYSTPTYTDKLIF.

This clone was picked up a small number of times. This DNA's translation and the protein TCRdb lists, from a much larger clone, do not match at residue 13, likely due to a read error; the protein shown is translated from the DNA. The gene calls are TRDV1 and TRDJ1; TRDD3 matches 7 bases. TCRdb gives no J gene; it was assigned here by matching the DNA to germline. There are 16 residues in the CDR3. The V gene's germline CDR1 is TSWWSYY and CDR2 QGS. The CDR3 bases are TGTGCTCTTGGCCCCCTGGGGGTTGAGCACACCGATGAACTCATCTTT. It specifies CALGPLGVEHTDELIF.

Note on this clone: TCRdb lists the protein of a much larger clone for this DNA, which differs at residue 8, so this is likely a read error; the protein given here is translated from the DNA itself. In DNA form, the CDR3 reads TGTGCTACAAGTACTGGGGGATGCGGTAAACTCATCTTT. Its protein is CATSTGGCGKLIF. The rearrangement links TRAV36/DV7 to TRDJ1; 10 positions match TRDD3. TCRdb lists no J gene, so it was determined here by aligning the DNA to germline. V lost 7 bases, J lost 7 bases, and 10 bases stayed unmatched. The CDR3 runs 13 residues. The germline CDR1 and CDR2 sequences are VTNFRS and LTSSGIE (reference sequence).

In its sample, this clone was seen a few times. A much larger clone is a single base away; this may be a read error. Distinct nucleotide sequences in the sample also encode this CDR3. The J gene is TRDJ1, the V gene TRDV1, with D perhaps TRDD3 (7 bases). Because TCRdb records no J gene, it was assigned here through a match of the DNA to germline. Trimming removed 3 bases from V and 9 bases from J, with 35 bases in between. Germline V gives CDR1 TSWWSYY, CDR2 QGS. This CDR3 contains 20 residues. The CDR3 DNA reads TGTGCTCTTGGGGAGCTAGTGGCTCCTACCCTCGTACTGGGGAAAAAGGAACTCATCTTT. Amino acids: CALGELVAPTLVLGKKELIF.

This clone has a handful of counts. With only one base between it and a far larger clone, this is likely a read error. In the same sample, other DNA sequences code for this CDR3. The chain carries TRDV2 and TRDJ1; TRDD3 matches at 12 bases. The J gene is not listed in TCRdb, so it was assigned here from a DNA match to germline. The CDR3 is 17 residues long. Looked up from germline, CDR1 is GEAIGNYY and CDR2 is EKD. DNA of the CDR3: TGCGCCTGTGACACCGGCCCTGGGGGATACGAAACCGATAAACTCATCTTT. This encodes CACDTGPGGYETDKLIF.

As concerns this clone: A read error likely explains this, since a far larger clone differs by one base. The sample has other DNA sequences that encode this CDR3 too. For the CDR3, the DNA is TGTGCCCTTGGGGAACCAGCGCATAAACTCATCTTT. It yields the protein CALGEPAHKLIF. The chain is built from TRDV1 and TRDJ1; D is possibly TRDD3 (5 bases). The CDR3 has 12 residues. Germline V CDR1 and CDR2: TSWWSYY, QGS.

This clone was detected a few times. A far larger clone is one nucleotide away, so this likely arose from a read error. Within the sample, other DNA sequences also encode this same CDR3. The DNA for the CDR3 is TGTGCCTGTGACAGCCCTACAGGAGTGGGGGACACCGATAAACTCATCTTT. Protein: CACDSPTGVGDTDKLIF. The V gene is TRDV2, the J gene TRDJ1, with a weak D call TRDD3 (6 bases). The CDR3 sequence is 17 residues long. The germline CDR1 and CDR2 sequences are GEAIGNYY and EKD. V lost 2 bases and J lost 0, with 18 bases in between.

This clone was observed a handful of times. The protein TCRdb gives is from a much larger clone and does not agree with this DNA's translation at residue 10, likely a read error; the protein shown here comes from the DNA. V usage is TRDV1 and J usage is TRDJ1; TRDD2 might be the D (5 bases). TCRdb is silent on the J gene; assignment here came from matching the DNA to germline. Germline V CDR1 and CDR2: TSWWSYY, QGS. V lost 0 bases, J lost 1 base, and 12 bases lay in between. There are 16 residues in the CDR3. CDR3: CALGELSFFCTDKLIF. CDR3 bases: TGTGCTCTTGGGGAACTCTCCTTCTTCTGCACCGATAAACTCATCTTT.

For this clone: This likely reflects a read error, since a far larger clone is one base away. The same CDR3 arises from other DNA sequences in this sample as well. This rearrangement joins TRDV2 to TRDJ1, with 9 bases fitting TRDD3. No J gene was available from TCRdb, and it was assigned here by a germline match of the DNA. V was clipped by 0 bases and J by 0 bases; unmatched bases: 13. The CDR3 is 19 residues long. CDR1 GEAIGNYY and CDR2 EKD come from the germline V gene. The CDR3 coding sequence is TGTGCCTGTGACACCGGTCTGGGGGATTCTCAGTTTTACACCGATAAACTCATCTTT. It encodes CACDTGLGDSQFYTDKLIF.

This clone has more than one count but fewer than ten. A far larger clone is one base from this, pointing to a likely read error. The sample has other DNA sequences that encode this CDR3 too. J is TRDJ1 and V is TRDV1; D is tentatively TRDD2 or TRDD3 (7 bases each). No J gene is reported in TCRdb; it was inferred here by comparing the DNA with germline. V shed 0 bases and J shed 0 bases, with 29 bases lying between them. Germline CDR1 is TSWWSYY and CDR2 is QGS. This CDR3 is 22 amino acids long. CDR3 sequence: CALGELVGFTNGGPSYTDKLIF. CDR3 bases: TGTGCTCTTGGGGAACTTGTAGGGTTTACGAATGGGGGACCTTCCTACACCGATAAACTCATCTTT.

This clone appeared a few times. The TCRdb protein, from a much larger clone, departs from this DNA's translation at residue 12, likely by read error; the protein shown derives from the DNA. This chain joins TRDV1 and TRDJ1, with 7 positions matching TRDD3. Germline CDR1 reads TSWWSYY; CDR2 reads QGS. CDR3 length: 19 residues. V was pared by 0 bases and J by 5 bases, with 18 bases of the junction left unmatched. CDR3 bases: TGTGCTCTTGGGGAACTAGTCCGAATACTGGGGAATACCGGGGATAAACTCATCTTT. It is translated as CALGELVRILGNTGDKLIF.

This clone has more than one count but fewer than ten. The likely explanation is a read error, given a far larger clone one base away. Other DNA sequences in this specimen translate into the identical CDR3. This rearrangement joins TRDV1 to TRDJ1, with D perhaps assigned TRDD2 or TRDD3 (7 bases each). TCRdb gives no J gene; it was assigned here by matching the DNA to germline. The germline V gene encodes CDR1 TSWWSYY and CDR2 QGS. The CDR3 sequence is 24 residues long. In DNA form, the CDR3 reads TGTGCCCTTGGGGACCTACCGCCGAGGTTCCTACGTTCTGGGGGCTGCCGGTACACCGATAAACTCATCTTT. Its protein is CALGDLPPRFLRSGGCRYTDKLIF.

This clone was seen only a few times. A far bigger clonotype differs at one base, so this is likely a read error. Other DNA variants within this sample encode the same CDR3. The chain combines TRDV1 with TRDJ1; 9 positions agree with TRDD2. No J segment appears in TCRdb, so it was assigned here by matching the sequence to germline. V lost 5 bases and J lost 0; bases outside the gene matches: 16. The CDR3 covers 19 residues. Germline lookup yields CDR1 TSWWSYY and CDR2 QGS. The CDR3 is CALGCCPFLRGPYTDKLIF. The CDR3 DNA sequence: TGTGCTCTTGGGTGCTGCCCCTTCCTACGGGGGCCCTACACCGATAAACTCATCTTT.

This clone was seen many times. TCRdb's protein, taken from a much larger clone, differs from this DNA's translation at residue 16, likely owing to a read error; the protein displayed comes from the DNA. This sequence joins TRDV3 and TRDJ1, with 8 positions matching TRDD2. The CDR3 spans 20 residues. From germline, CDR1 is TVYSNPD and CDR2 GDNSRS (reference sequence). The chain's CDR3 is CAFTGLPIIVSPRTTGKLIF. The CDR3 DNA reads TGTGCCTTTACTGGCCTTCCTATTATCGTTAGCCCAAGAACGACCGGTAAACTCATCTTT.

Points on this clone: The TCRdb record carries a much larger clone's protein, which differs from this DNA's translation at residue 16; a read error is the likely cause, and the protein listed here is the DNA translation. The chain carries TRDV1 and TRDJ1; 12 bases are a match to TRDD3. TCRdb is silent on the J gene; assignment here came from matching the DNA to germline. Germline values: CDR1 TSWWSYY, CDR2 QGS. The V segment lost 1 base and the J segment 10 bases; nucleotides outside the gene matches: 19. CDR3 length: 19 amino acids. This CDR3 is CALGERILLYWGIQGGLIF. The CDR3 coding sequence is TGTGCTCTTGGGGAACGTATCCTTTTGTACTGGGGGATACAGGGAGGACTCATCTTT.

Notes on this clone: TCRdb attributes to this sequence the protein of a much larger clone, which differs from the DNA translation at residue 13; a read error is likely, and the protein displayed is translated from the DNA. As DNA, the CDR3 is TGTGCCTGTGACACCCTGCCTCCTGGGGGATACGGAAACACCGATAAACTCATCTTT. Translated: CACDTLPPGGYGNTDKLIF. The V gene is TRDV2, the J gene TRDJ1; 12 positions match TRDD3. The CDR3 spans 19 residues. The V segment lost 0 bases and the J segment 0 bases; nucleotides outside the gene matches: 10. Per germline, CDR1 GEAIGNYY and CDR2 EKD.

This clone occurred a few times. A far larger clone is one base from this, pointing to a likely read error. No J gene was assigned, while the V gene was called as TRDV1; no check of the table's D call, TRDD3, against the DNA was made. CDR1 is TSWWSYY, CDR2 QGS, per germline. CDR3 length: 12 amino acids. The CDR3 DNA sequence: TGTGCTCTTGGGGAACGTACCCGCAAACTCATCTTC. This translates into CALGERTRKLIF.

Comment on this clone: This likely traces to a read error, being one base from a far larger clone. In the same sample, other DNA sequences code for this CDR3. The J gene is TRDJ1, the V gene TRDV2, with TRDD3 matching over 8 bases. Assignment of the J gene here rests on matching the DNA to germline, because TCRdb gives none. The CDR3 extends over 16 amino acids. Germline CDR1 GEAIGNYY, CDR2 EKD. The CDR3 sequence is CACDTWGMEVADKLIF. The CDR3 DNA sequence: TGCGCCTGTGACACATGGGGGATGGAGGTGGCCGATAAACTCATCTTT.

This clone was found a few times. TCRdb's protein for this DNA is that of a much larger clone and differs from the translation at residue 5, likely a read error; the protein shown is the DNA translation. This chain uses TRDV2 with TRDJ1; no clear D. Since TCRdb gives no J gene, matching the DNA to germline was used here to assign it. Trimming removed 3 bases from V and 2 bases from J, with 27 bases in between. The CDR3 contains 19 residues. CDR1 is GEAIGNYY, CDR2 EKD, per germline. CDR3 bases: TGTGCCTGTGACTCCGAATTTGGCGGGGTCAACAAGAGGACCGATAAACTCATCTTT. Encoded protein: CACDSEFGGVNKRTDKLIF.

This clone was seen a handful of times. TCRdb has a much larger clone's protein, which differs at residue 11 from the translation of this DNA, likely because of a read error; what is shown is the protein translated from the DNA. The chain links TRDV2 to TRDJ1; no clear D. The CDR3 length is 15 residues. Germline CDR1 reads GEAIGNYY; CDR2 reads EKD. The CDR3 reads CACETGSKGTNKLIF. The DNA of the CDR3 is TGTGCCTGTGAGACGGGCTCGAAAGGCACCAATAAACTCATCTTT.

This clone was observed a handful of times. TCRdb lists the protein of a much larger clone for this DNA, which differs at residue 15, so this is likely a read error; the protein given here is translated from the DNA itself. Called V gene: TRDV2; the J gene was not called; the table's D call, TRDD3, has no DNA check behind it. Germline CDR1 is GEAIGNYY and CDR2 is EKD. The CDR3 loop spans 16 amino acids. The DNA for the CDR3 is TGTGCCTGTGACCCATTACTGGGGGATACTACCGATAAACTCACCTTT. Translated: CACDPLLGDTTDKLTF.

Worth noting for this clone: The TCRdb protein comes from a much larger clone and disagrees with this DNA's translation at residue 4, likely due to a read error; the protein given here is derived from the DNA. This chain connects TRDV2 to TRDJ3, with 8 bases aligning to TRDD3. The J gene is not listed in TCRdb, so it was assigned here from a DNA match to germline. Germline trimming cut 5 bases from V and 0 bases from J; bases unmatched to any gene: 11. This CDR3 spans 19 amino acids. Germline V CDR1 and CDR2: GEAIGNYY, EKD. CDR3 region: CACGNTGGPSSWDTRQMFF. DNA of the CDR3: TGTGCCTGTGGCAATACTGGGGGGCCGAGCTCCTGGGACACCCGACAGATGTTTTTC.